This T cell receptor beta chain appears in the sequencing data of a study of radiation and T cells in renal cell carcinoma. Time point indicated: baseline pretreatment blood. Stated treatment: 15 Gy SBRT to primary tumor, nephrectomy 4 weeks later. After SBRT, blood was collected at 2 and 4 weeks, plus baseline. The patient's renal cell carcinoma had clear cell pathology. The junction had 2 bases not matched to a gene; V was cut back by 0 bases and J by 7 bases. The CDR3 consists of 14 residues. Germline V gene sequence: CDR1 MNHEY, CDR2 SVGAGI. Sequencing used immunoSEQ multiplex PCR; TCRdb keeps in-frame clones, though not all of them. The sample carries about 150,000 clones, around nine tenths recorded once.

The chain has TRBV6-5 and TRBJ1-2; 10 nucleotides agree with TRBD1. The material was blood, obtained from a patient whose treatment included radiotherapy and nephrectomy. The sequence derives from a woman aged 45-60 years with renal cell carcinoma. DNA for the CDR3: TGTGCCAGCAGTTACTCCTGGACAGGGGGTGGCTACACCTTC. Translated, it gives CASSYSWTGGGYTF.